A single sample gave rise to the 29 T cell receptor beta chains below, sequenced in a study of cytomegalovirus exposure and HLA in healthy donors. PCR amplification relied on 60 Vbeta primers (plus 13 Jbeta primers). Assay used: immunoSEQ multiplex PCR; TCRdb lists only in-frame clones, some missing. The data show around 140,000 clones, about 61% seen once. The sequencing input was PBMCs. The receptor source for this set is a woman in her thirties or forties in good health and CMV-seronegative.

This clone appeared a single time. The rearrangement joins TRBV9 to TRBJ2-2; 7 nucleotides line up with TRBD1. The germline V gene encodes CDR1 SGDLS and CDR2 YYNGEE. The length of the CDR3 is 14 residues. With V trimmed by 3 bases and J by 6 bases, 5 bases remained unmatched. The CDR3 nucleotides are TGTGCCAGCAGCGGAGACAGGGTGGCCGGGGAGCTGTTTTTT. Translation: CASSGDRVAGELFF.

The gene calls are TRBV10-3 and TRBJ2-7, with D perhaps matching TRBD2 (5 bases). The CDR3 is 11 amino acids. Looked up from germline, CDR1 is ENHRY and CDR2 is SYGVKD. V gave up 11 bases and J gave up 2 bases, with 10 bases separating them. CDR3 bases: TGTGCCGTCTCCGGGGCCTACGAGCAGTACTTC. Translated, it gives CAVSGAYEQYF.

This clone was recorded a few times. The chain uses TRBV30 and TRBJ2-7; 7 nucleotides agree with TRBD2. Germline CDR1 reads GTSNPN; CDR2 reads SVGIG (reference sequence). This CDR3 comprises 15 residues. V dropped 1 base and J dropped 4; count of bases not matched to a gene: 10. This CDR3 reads CAWSGEGRRAYEQYF. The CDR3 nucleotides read TGTGCCTGGAGTGGGGAGGGGCGTAGAGCATACGAGCAGTACTTC.

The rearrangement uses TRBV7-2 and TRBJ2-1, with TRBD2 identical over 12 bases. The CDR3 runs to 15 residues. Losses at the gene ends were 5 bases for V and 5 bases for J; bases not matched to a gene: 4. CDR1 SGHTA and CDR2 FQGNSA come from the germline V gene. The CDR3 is CASSLTSGGNNEQFF. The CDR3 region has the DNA TGTGCCAGCAGCCTAACTAGCGGGGGGAACAATGAGCAGTTCTTC.

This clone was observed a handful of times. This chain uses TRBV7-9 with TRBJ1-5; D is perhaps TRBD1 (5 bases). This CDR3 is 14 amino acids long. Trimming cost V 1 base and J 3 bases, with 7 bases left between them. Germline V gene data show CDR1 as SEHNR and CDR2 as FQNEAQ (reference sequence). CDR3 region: CASSLGDYNQPQHF. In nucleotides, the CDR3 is TGTGCCAGCAGCTTAGGGGACTACAATCAGCCCCAGCATTTT.

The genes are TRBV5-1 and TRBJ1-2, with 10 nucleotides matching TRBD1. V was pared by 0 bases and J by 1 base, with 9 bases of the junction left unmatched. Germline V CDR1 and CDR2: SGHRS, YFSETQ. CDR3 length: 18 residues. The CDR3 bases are TGCGCCAGCAGCTTGGCCGTAACCGGGACAGGGGATAACTATGGCTACACCTTC. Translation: CASSLAVTGTGDNYGYTF.

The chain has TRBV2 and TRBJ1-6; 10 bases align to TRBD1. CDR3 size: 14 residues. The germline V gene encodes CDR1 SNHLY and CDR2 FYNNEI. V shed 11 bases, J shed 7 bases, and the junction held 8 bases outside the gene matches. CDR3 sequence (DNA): TGTGCCGGGGGCGGACAGGGGGGGAATTCACCCCTCCACTTT. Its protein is CAGGGQGGNSPLHF.

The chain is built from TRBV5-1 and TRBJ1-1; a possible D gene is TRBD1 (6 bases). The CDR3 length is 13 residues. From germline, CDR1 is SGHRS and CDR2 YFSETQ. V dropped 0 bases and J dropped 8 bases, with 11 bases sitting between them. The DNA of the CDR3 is TGCGCCAGCAGCTTGGCCCTAACAGGGGAAGCTTTCTTT. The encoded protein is CASSLALTGEAFF.

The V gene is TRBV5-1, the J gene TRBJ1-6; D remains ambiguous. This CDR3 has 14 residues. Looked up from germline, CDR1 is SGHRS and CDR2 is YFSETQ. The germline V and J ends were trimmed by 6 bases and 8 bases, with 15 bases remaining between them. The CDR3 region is CASTTTPGDSPLHF. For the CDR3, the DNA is TGCGCCAGCACCACCACCCCCGGGGATTCACCCCTCCACTTT.

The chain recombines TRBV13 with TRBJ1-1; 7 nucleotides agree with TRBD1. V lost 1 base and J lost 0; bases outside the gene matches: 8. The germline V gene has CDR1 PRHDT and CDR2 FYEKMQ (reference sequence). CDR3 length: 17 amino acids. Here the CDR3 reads CASSLAPDRAVNTEAFF. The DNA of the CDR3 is TGTGCCAGCAGCTTAGCCCCAGACAGGGCGGTGAACACTGAAGCTTTCTTT.

In nucleotides, the CDR3 is TGTGCCAGCAGCCCTTCAGCGGGGGGATCCTACGAGCAGTACTTC. Protein sequence: CASSPSAGGSYEQYF. This chain links TRBV5-4 with TRBJ2-7; 9 bases are a match to TRBD2. Germline CDR1 is SGHNT and CDR2 is YYREEE (reference sequence). Germline trimming cut 4 bases from V and 1 base from J; bases unmatched to any gene: 6. The CDR3 runs 15 residues.

The CDR3, as DNA: TGTGCCTGGAGTATTGGAGGGGCCGTCTACAATGAGCAGTTCTTC. Translated, it gives CAWSIGGAVYNEQFF. V and J are TRBV30 and TRBJ2-1; D might be TRBD2 (6 bases). This CDR3 has 15 residues. V was pared by 2 bases and J by 3 bases, with 14 bases between. Germline CDR1 is GTSNPN and CDR2 is SVGIG (reference sequence).

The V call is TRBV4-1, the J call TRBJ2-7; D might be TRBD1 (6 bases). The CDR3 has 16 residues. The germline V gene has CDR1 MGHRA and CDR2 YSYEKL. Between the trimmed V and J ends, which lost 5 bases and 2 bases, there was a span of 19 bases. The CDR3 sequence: CASSSRREQGAYEQYF. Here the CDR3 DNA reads TGCGCCAGCAGCTCAAGACGGGAACAGGGAGCCTACGAGCAGTACTTC.

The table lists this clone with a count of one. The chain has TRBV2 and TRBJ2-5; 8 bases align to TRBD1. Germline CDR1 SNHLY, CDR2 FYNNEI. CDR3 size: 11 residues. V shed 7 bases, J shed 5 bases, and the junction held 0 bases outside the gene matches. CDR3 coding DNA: TGTGCCAGCACAGGGGGCGAGACCCAGTACTTC. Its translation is CASTGGETQYF.

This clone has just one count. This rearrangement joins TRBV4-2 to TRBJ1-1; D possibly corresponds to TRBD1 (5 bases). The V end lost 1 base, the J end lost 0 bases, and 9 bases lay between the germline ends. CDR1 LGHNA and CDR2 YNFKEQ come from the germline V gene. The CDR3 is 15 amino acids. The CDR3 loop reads CASSQGGGLNTEAFF. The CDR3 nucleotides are TGTGCCAGCAGCCAAGGGGGGGGTCTGAACACTGAAGCTTTCTTT.

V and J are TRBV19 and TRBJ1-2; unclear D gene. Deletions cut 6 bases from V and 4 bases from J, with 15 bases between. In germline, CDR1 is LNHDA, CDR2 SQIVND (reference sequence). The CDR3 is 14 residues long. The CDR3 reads CASSPGALPYGYTF. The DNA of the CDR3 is TGTGCCAGTAGCCCGGGAGCCCTACCCTATGGCTACACCTTC.

The CDR3 DNA reads TGTGCCAGCAGCTTAGTCGGGGGATCCACCGGGGAGCTGTTTTTT. This translates into CASSLVGGSTGELFF. V and J are TRBV7-2 and TRBJ2-2; TRBD2 might be the D (6 bases). The CDR3 extends over 15 amino acids. V lost 1 base and J lost 4, with 10 bases in between. Germline V lookup: CDR1 SGHTA, CDR2 FQGNSA.

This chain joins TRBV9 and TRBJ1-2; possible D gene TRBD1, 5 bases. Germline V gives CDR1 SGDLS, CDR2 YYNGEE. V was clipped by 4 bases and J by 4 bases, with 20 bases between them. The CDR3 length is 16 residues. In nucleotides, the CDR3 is TGTGCCAGCAGCCCCCAGGCGTCTGGGGGGACCTATGGCTACACCTTC. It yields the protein CASSPQASGGTYGYTF.

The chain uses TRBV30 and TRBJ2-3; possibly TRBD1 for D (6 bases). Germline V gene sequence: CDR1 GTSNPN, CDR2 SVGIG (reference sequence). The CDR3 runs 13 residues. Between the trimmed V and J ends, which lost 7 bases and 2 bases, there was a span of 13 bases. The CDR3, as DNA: TGTGCCTCAGACAGGCCTACCACAGATACGCAGTATTTT. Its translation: CASDRPTTDTQYF.

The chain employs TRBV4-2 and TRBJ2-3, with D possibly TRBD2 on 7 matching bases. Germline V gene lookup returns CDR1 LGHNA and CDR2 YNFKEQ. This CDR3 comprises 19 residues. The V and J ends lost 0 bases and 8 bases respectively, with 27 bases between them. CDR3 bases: TGTGCCAGCAGCCAAGATAGACGTAGCATGGGGGGGGCGGTAGGTACGCAGTATTTT. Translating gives CASSQDRRSMGGAVGTQYF.

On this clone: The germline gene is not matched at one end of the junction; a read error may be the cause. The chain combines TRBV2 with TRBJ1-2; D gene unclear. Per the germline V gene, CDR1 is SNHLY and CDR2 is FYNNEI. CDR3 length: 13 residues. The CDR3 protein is CASIERVNYGYTF. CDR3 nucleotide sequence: TGTGCCAGCATTGAACGGGTTAACTATGGCTACACCTTC.

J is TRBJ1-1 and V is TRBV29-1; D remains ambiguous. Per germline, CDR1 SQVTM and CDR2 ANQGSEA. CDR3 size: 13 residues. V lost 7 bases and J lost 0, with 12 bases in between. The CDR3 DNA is TGCAGCGCTCAGGTGGATTTGAACACTGAAGCTTTCTTT. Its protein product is CSAQVDLNTEAFF. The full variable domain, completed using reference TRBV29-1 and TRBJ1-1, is SAVISQKPSRDICQRGTSLTIQCQVDSQVTMMFWYRQQPGQSLTLIATANQGSEATYESGFVIDKFPISRPNLTFSTLTVSNMSPEDSSIYLCSAQVDLNTEAFFGQGTRLTVV.

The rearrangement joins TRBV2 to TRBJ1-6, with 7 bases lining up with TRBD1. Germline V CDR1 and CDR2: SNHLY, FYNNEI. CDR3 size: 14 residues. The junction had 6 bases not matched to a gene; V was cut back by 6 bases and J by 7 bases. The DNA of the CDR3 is TGTGCCAGCAGAGGGGGGACAGTGAATTCACCCCTCCACTTT. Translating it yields CASRGGTVNSPLHF.

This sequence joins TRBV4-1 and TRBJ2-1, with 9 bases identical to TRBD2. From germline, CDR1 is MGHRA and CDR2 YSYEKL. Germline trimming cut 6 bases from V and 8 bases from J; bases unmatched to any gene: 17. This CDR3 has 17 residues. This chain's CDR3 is CASRVMGLAGISDEQFF. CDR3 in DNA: TGCGCCAGCAGGGTAATGGGGCTAGCGGGGATCAGTGATGAGCAGTTCTTC.

CDR3 DNA: TGTGCCAGCAGCATCCCCTGGGACAACACAGATACGCAGTATTTT. It yields the protein CASSIPWDNTDTQYF. The chain is built from TRBV7-9 and TRBJ2-3, with a weak D call TRBD1 (6 bases). Trimming removed 5 bases from V and 2 bases from J, with 14 bases in between. Germline CDR1 and CDR2: SEHNR and FQNEAQ (reference sequence). This CDR3 comprises 15 residues.

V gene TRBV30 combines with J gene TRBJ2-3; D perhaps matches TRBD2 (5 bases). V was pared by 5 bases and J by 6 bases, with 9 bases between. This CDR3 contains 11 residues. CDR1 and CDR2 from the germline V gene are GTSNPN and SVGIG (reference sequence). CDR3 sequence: CAWGESDTQYF. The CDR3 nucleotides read TGTGCCTGGGGGGAGTCTGATACGCAGTATTTT.

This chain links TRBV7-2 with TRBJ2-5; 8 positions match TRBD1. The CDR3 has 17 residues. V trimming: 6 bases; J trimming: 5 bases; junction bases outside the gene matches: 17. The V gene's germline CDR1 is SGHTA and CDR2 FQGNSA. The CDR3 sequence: CASSSHPIRDRRETQYF. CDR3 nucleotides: TGTGCCAGCAGTTCACACCCGATCCGGGACAGGAGGGAGACCCAGTACTTC.

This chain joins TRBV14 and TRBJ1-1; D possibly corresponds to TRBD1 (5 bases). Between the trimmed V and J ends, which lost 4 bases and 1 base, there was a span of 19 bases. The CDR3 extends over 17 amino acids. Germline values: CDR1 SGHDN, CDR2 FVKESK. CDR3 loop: CASSLFATAYSNTEAFF. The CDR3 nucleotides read TGTGCCAGCAGCCTTTTTGCGACAGCCTACTCGAACACTGAAGCTTTCTTT.

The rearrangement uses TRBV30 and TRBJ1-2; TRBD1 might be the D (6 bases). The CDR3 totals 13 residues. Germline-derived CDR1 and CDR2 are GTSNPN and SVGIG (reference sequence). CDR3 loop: CSYSRGGRRGYTF. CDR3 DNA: TGTTCTTACTCGCGGGGGGGCAGGCGTGGCTACACCTTC.